Shown below are 2 T cell receptor beta chains from a single sample sequenced in a study of post-analysis software for immune sequencing data. Study-wide findings and caveats: There were five TRBV segments more frequent in patients than controls, and TRBV5-6, TRBV5-1 and TRBV20-1 were among them.

Every TCR beta cDNA library bore unique molecular identifiers. TCRdb passed the PCR reads through MiXCR, listing each CDR3 protein once. This table has roughly 600,000 distinct CDR3 sequences, 44% appearing once. Their target antigens are unknown. Sequencing used blood. The receptors were sampled from a girl between 5 and 17 years old with multiple sclerosis.

In this sample, this clonotype turned up a few times. The chain uses TRBV5-5 and TRBJ1-2, with TRBD1 matching 7 bases. V was pared by 5 bases and J by 5 bases, with 12 bases of the junction left unmatched. The CDR3 consists of 15 residues. The germline V gene has CDR1 SGHKS and CDR2 YYEKEE (reference sequence). CDR3 sequence: CASRHTGEWKYGYTF. In nucleotides, the CDR3 is TGTGCCAGCAGACATACAGGGGAATGGAAGTATGGCTACACCTTC.

The chain combines TRBV7-9 with TRBJ2-6, with a tentative D call TRBD1 (6 bases). V was cut by 3 bases and J by 1 base, with 16 bases left in between. CDR3 size: 18 residues. Germline CDR1 and CDR2: SEHNR and FQNEAQ (reference sequence). The CDR3 spells CASSFNQGQRSGANVLTF. CDR3 nucleotides: TGTGCCAGCAGCTTCAACCAGGGGCAAAGGTCTGGGGCCAACGTCCTGACTTTC.